This T cell receptor (beta chain) was sequenced during a study of post-analysis software for immune sequencing data (dated by TCRdb to the mid-2010s). Concerning the study at large: The recorded disease courses included relapsing-remitting, secondary progressive and progressive-relapsing multiple sclerosis, and some patients had no subtype annotation. The patient repertoires were compared against 11 previously published healthy control repertoires obtained from donors aged roughly 6 to 28 years. A subset of samples was prepared in parallel using single-end sample barcoding, then pooled and co-amplified after Illumina adapter ligation.

The library was made by PCR. The instrument was an Illumina HiSeq 2500. Unique molecular identifiers were incorporated into TCR beta cDNA libraries to reduce PCR and sequencing biases. Approximately 500,000 cDNA molecules were obtained for every 1 to 10 million input T cells, so each molecule roughly corresponded to one T cell. The patient libraries were prepared and sequenced with the same protocol used for the earlier healthy control dataset. Samples belonging to the same batch were prepared together, multiplexed and sequenced on a shared HiSeq lane. In the original analysis: MIGEC was used to process the raw barcoded reads, and molecular identifier groups with only a single read were discarded before consensus assembly and CDR3 extraction. VDJtools was used for post-analysis of the clonotype tables, with diversity normalized by down-sampling every dataset to the smallest sample size. In repertoire overlap clustering, CDR3 amino acid sequences, but not nucleotide sequences, were matched to correct batch-related cross-sample contamination. In TCRdb, the public reads were trimmed at Q25 with fastp and aligned with MiXCR, with productive beta chains retained. Entries are consolidated by CDR3 protein sequence, retaining the most common genes and DNA. It is TCRdb's table, rather than the study itself, that gives the V and J calls and clone size. This sample holds more than 450,000 distinct CDR3 sequences; around 34% were observed only once. 4.5% to 7.5% of the sample is taken by the ten largest.

Counted from cysteine to phenylalanine, this CDR3 has 18 amino acids. Left in the record is the CDR3 DNA by itself, 54 bases read in frame from the first base. The germline V gene sets CDR1 to MNHEY and CDR2 to SVGEGT. Deletion took 3 bases off V and 7 bases off J, with a span of 25 bases between the germline ends. Of note for this clonotype: The antigen it binds to is not known. Base qualities are not at hand, and no much larger clone is one base apart.

Study-wide conclusions, independent of this receptor: A handful of TRBV segments, including TRBV5-6, TRBV5-1 and TRBV20-1, were significantly more frequent in patients than controls. Direct clustering with F measure showed strong co-clustering of samples prepared in the same batch, prompting a batch-effect correction. The multiple sclerosis patient group was slightly younger than the control group. Significantly lower normalized Chao1 diversity was found in multiple sclerosis patients than in controls, suggesting substantial peripheral T-cell clonal expansion.

To demonstrate the VDJtools post-analysis software, TCR beta repertoires were profiled from the peripheral blood of 10 to 15 young patients with multiple sclerosis. The patients with multiple sclerosis were children and adolescents between roughly 6 and 15 years of age. What was sequenced was blood. The receptor was derived from a girl younger than 18 with multiple sclerosis. Recombination connected TRBV6-2 or TRBV6-3 to TRBJ2-1, with no D gene named confidently. For the CDR3, the sequence is CASSYSFPNFPPRNEQFF. The DNA reads as follows: TGTGCCAGCAGTTATTCGTTCCCAAACTTCCCTCCGAGGAATGAGCAGTTCTTC.